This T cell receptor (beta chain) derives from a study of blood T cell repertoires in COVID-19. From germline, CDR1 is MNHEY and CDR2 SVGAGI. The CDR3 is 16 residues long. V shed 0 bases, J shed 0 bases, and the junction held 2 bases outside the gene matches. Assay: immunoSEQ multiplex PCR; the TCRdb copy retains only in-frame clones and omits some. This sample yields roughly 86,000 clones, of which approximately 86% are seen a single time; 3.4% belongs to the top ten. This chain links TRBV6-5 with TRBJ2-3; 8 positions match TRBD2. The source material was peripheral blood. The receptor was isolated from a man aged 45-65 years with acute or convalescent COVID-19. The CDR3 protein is CASSYSPGGSTDTQYF. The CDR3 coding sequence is TGTGCCAGCAGTTACTCGCCGGGAGGGAGCACAGATACGCAGTATTTT.